This entry concerns a single T cell receptor (beta chain). This specimen comes from a study of cytomegalovirus exposure and HLA in healthy donors. The repertoire was sequenced with immunoSEQ multiplex PCR; TCRdb's copy has only in-frame clones and lacks some. Among about 160,000 clones listed, approximately 81% were seen once. Sequenced: PBMCs. The sequence was obtained from a man in his thirties or forties in good health and CMV-seropositive.

CDR3 DNA: TGTGCCAGCAGCTACAGAGCCGGGACAGGGGGCAGTTCACCCCTCCACTTT. This sequence encodes CASSYRAGTGGSSPLHF. J is TRBJ1-6 and V is TRBV11-1; 12 nucleotides match TRBD1. The germline CDR1 and CDR2 sequences are SGHAT and FQDESV (reference sequence). The CDR3 is 17 amino acids. The V segment lost 4 bases and the J segment 9 bases; nucleotides outside the gene matches: 10.